The 30 T cell receptor beta chains reported below all come from one sample, sequenced in a study of OX40 agonist ivuxolimab in advanced cancers. Generated by immunoSEQ multiplex PCR, the TCRdb table keeps only in-frame clones and is missing some. The top ten clones hold just over 35% of a sample with 15,000 or so clones, about four fifths of them seen once. Sequenced here: CD4+ or CD8+ T cells sorted from blood, sampled in a trial of the OX40 agonist ivuxolimab. These receptors came from an adult with an advanced solid tumor such as melanoma, head and neck, liver or kidney cancer.

CDR3 sequence (DNA): TGTGCCAGCAGTATTGCCGGGACAGACTACGAGCAGTACTTC. Translating it yields CASSIAGTDYEQYF. J is TRBJ2-7 and V is TRBV27; 7 bases map to TRBD1. The CDR3 length is 14 residues. Unmatched junction bases numbered 7, after V lost 5 bases and J lost 3 bases. In germline, CDR1 is MNHEY, CDR2 SMNVEV (reference sequence).

This sequence joins TRBV6-5 and TRBJ1-1, with a possible D match to TRBD1 (6 bases). Germline lookup yields CDR1 MNHEY and CDR2 SVGAGI. The CDR3 sequence is 15 residues long. Trimming shortened V by 6 bases and J by 6 bases, and 20 bases separated the two germline ends. CDR3 in DNA: TGTGCCAGCAGCCAGCCGAGACAGGATCTCGCTGAAGCTTTCTTT. Protein product: CASSQPRQDLAEAFF.

The J gene is TRBJ1-5, the V gene TRBV5-8; unclear D gene. This CDR3 has 14 amino acids. V was cut by 4 bases and J by 3 bases, with 11 bases left in between. CDR1 is SGHTS and CDR2 is YDEGEE in the germline V gene. DNA of the CDR3: TGTGCCAGCAGCATTGGAACCTCCAATCAGCCCCAGCATTTT. It is translated as CASSIGTSNQPQHF.

The chain links TRBV5-1 to TRBJ2-1, with D maybe TRBD2 (5 bases). Per germline, CDR1 SGHRS and CDR2 YFSETQ. The ends were cut back, 3 bases at V and 0 bases at J, with 10 bases in the middle. The CDR3 consists of 15 residues. The CDR3 spells CASSWTGSSYNEQFF. CDR3 DNA sequence: TGCGCCAGCAGCTGGACTGGGAGCTCCTACAATGAGCAGTTCTTC.

The J gene is TRBJ2-2, the V gene TRBV30; D may be TRBD2 (6 bases). Per the germline V gene, CDR1 is GTSNPN and CDR2 is SVGIG (reference sequence). Deletions cut 4 bases from V and 4 bases from J, with 16 bases between. The CDR3 sequence is 15 residues long. The CDR3 nucleotides read TGTGCCTGGATTCCCCCCGGCGGGGTCACCGGGGAGCTGTTTTTT. Translating gives CAWIPPGGVTGELFF.

This clone appeared once. The chain links TRBV19 to TRBJ2-5, with D unresolved. V lost 0 bases and J 3 bases, leaving 14 bases between the germline ends. This CDR3 contains 16 residues. Germline lookup yields CDR1 LNHDA and CDR2 SQIVND (reference sequence). CDR3 sequence: CASSIDWPRVEETQYF. CDR3 sequence (DNA): TGTGCCAGTAGTATAGATTGGCCCCGGGTGGAAGAGACCCAGTACTTC.

The rearrangement links TRBV27 to TRBJ2-3; 8 bases agree with TRBD2. The junction had 3 bases not matched to a gene; V was cut back by 6 bases and J by 1 base. This CDR3 is 14 amino acids long. The germline CDR1 and CDR2 sequences are MNHEY and SMNVEV (reference sequence). CDR3 loop: CASRYGRGTDTQYF. CDR3 nucleotides: TGTGCCAGCAGGTACGGGAGGGGCACAGATACGCAGTATTTT.

This chain's CDR3 is CASSLLFPSGDWYEQYF. In DNA form, the CDR3 reads TGTGCCAGCAGTTTACTTTTCCCTTCGGGGGATTGGTACGAGCAGTACTTC. The rearrangement uses TRBV27 and TRBJ2-7; weak D call: TRBD2 (6 bases). The CDR3 runs 17 residues. V was shortened by 2 bases and J by 4 bases, with 21 bases between the two germline ends. Germline CDR1 reads MNHEY; CDR2 reads SMNVEV (reference sequence).

The genes are TRBV27 and TRBJ2-1, with 8 bases lining up with TRBD1. Germline V gene lookup returns CDR1 MNHEY and CDR2 SMNVEV (reference sequence). V gave up 2 bases and J gave up 8 bases; unmatched junction bases: 5. The CDR3 loop spans 14 amino acids. CDR3 DNA sequence: TGTGCCAGCAGTTTAGGTTCAGGGGGCCATGAGCAGTTCTTC. This encodes CASSLGSGGHEQFF.

The chain employs TRBV13 and TRBJ2-1; D might be TRBD1 or TRBD2, each matching 5 bases. The ends were cut back, 0 bases at V and 8 bases at J, with 23 bases in the middle. Per the germline V gene, CDR1 is PRHDT and CDR2 is FYEKMQ (reference sequence). This CDR3 has 18 residues. The CDR3 loop is CASSLGGVEGRLEDEQFF. As DNA, the CDR3 is TGTGCCAGCAGCTTAGGAGGGGTAGAGGGCCGACTGGAGGATGAGCAGTTCTTC.

This chain joins TRBV19 and TRBJ2-5, with 8 bases identical to TRBD1. J was trimmed by 5 bases and V by 3 bases; bases with no gene match: 14. The CDR3 contains 17 residues. Germline V gene sequence: CDR1 LNHDA, CDR2 SQIVND (reference sequence). CDR3 loop: CASSIGHRGVYVETQYF. In DNA form, the CDR3 reads TGTGCCAGTAGTATTGGGCACAGGGGGGTTTATGTGGAGACCCAGTACTTC.

This clone was counted once. CDR3 DNA sequence: TGTGCCAGCCCCGACAGGTTAAGCTCTGGAAACACCATATATTTT. Amino acids: CASPDRLSSGNTIYF. The chain employs TRBV27 and TRBJ1-3; maybe TRBD1 (6 bases). The V gene's germline CDR1 is MNHEY and CDR2 SMNVEV (reference sequence). The CDR3 has 15 residues. Trimming left V 8 bases short and J 0 bases short, with 14 bases between.

This chain uses TRBV19 with TRBJ2-5; 8 bases line up with TRBD1. The J call is in doubt because the DNA end fits TRBJ2-7 better. This CDR3 spans 15 amino acids. CDR1 and CDR2 (germline): LNHDA, SQIVND (reference sequence). The CDR3: CASSIGTGSSYEQYF. CDR3 nucleotide sequence: TGTGCCAGTAGTATCGGGACAGGTTCGTCCTACGAGCAGTACTTC.

This clone was counted a few times. CDR3 nucleotide sequence: TGTGCCAGTAGGCCGACGGGTTCCTACAATGAGCAGTTCTTC. Its translation is CASRPTGSYNEQFF. V usage is TRBV19 and J usage is TRBJ2-1; D unclear. Trimming removed 6 bases at V and 1 base at J, with 10 bases between. Germline V lookup: CDR1 LNHDA, CDR2 SQIVND (reference sequence). This CDR3 is 14 amino acids long.

This clone was counted between two and nine times. The rearrangement uses TRBV4-1 and TRBJ1-4; D not certain. V was shortened by 1 base and J by 8 bases, with 11 bases between the two germline ends. The CDR3 runs 14 residues. Germline CDR1 and CDR2: MGHRA and YSYEKL. CDR3 region: CASSQVATNEKLFF. DNA of the CDR3: TGCGCCAGCAGCCAAGTCGCCACGAACGAAAAACTGTTTTTT.

The gene calls are TRBV13 and TRBJ1-4, with D maybe TRBD1 (6 bases). CDR3 length equals 15 residues. Germline CDR1 reads PRHDT; CDR2 reads FYEKMQ (reference sequence). Trimming stripped 5 bases from V and 6 bases from J, with 16 bases between. The DNA of the CDR3 is TGTGCCAGCAGCCCCTGGGGGGCGTTGGATGAAAAACTGTTTTTT. Its protein product is CASSPWGALDEKLFF.

The V and J genes are TRBV2 and TRBJ2-2; D remains unclear. Trimming pared 6 bases from V and 7 bases from J, leaving 6 bases between. The germline V gene has CDR1 SNHLY and CDR2 FYNNEI. This CDR3 contains 11 residues. CDR3 sequence reads: CASRTGGELFF. The CDR3 DNA is TGTGCCAGCAGGACGGGCGGGGAGCTGTTTTTT.

This sequence joins TRBV28 and TRBJ2-7; D is uncertain. V lost 6 bases, J lost 2 bases, and 5 bases lay in between. The CDR3 totals 11 residues. From germline, CDR1 is MDHEN and CDR2 SYDVKM. The CDR3 coding sequence is TGTGCCAGCAGCTATGCCTACGAGCAGTACTTC. It codes for CASSYAYEQYF.

This sequence joins TRBV21-1 and TRBJ2-1; the D call of TRBD2 is as the table states it, not checked on the DNA. TRBV21-1 is designated a pseudogene. This CDR3 region has 17 residues. Written as DNA, the CDR3 is TGTGCCAGCAGCAAATGGGTCCGAGGAACTCTTCCCCCTGAGCAGTTCTTC. This codes for CASSKWVRGTLPPEQFF.

This clone has just one count. This rearrangement joins TRBV29-1 to TRBJ1-2, with D possibly TRBD1 on 5 matching bases. The germline V and J ends were trimmed by 0 bases and 5 bases, with 16 bases remaining between them. This CDR3 comprises 15 residues. Germline-derived CDR1 and CDR2 are SQVTM and ANQGSEA. The CDR3 sequence: CSVEDYQGHWYGYTF. The CDR3 DNA reads TGCAGCGTTGAAGATTACCAGGGTCATTGGTATGGCTACACCTTC.

The V and J genes are TRBV6-5 and TRBJ1-1; D is unclear. This CDR3 contains 14 residues. V lost 2 bases and J 5 bases, leaving 12 bases between the germline ends. Germline V gives CDR1 MNHEY, CDR2 SVGAGI. The CDR3 region is CASSYRSGYTEAFF. The CDR3 region has the DNA TGTGCCAGCAGTTACAGGTCGGGGTATACTGAAGCTTTCTTT.

The genes are TRBV7-8 and TRBJ1-1; D might be TRBD1 (6 bases). The V and J ends lost 0 bases and 3 bases respectively, with 14 bases between them. Germline V gene lookup returns CDR1 SGHVS and CDR2 FQNEAQ. This CDR3 has 16 amino acids. The CDR3 here is CASSLARRGDDTEAFF. In DNA, the CDR3 is TGTGCCAGCAGCTTAGCGCGCAGGGGAGATGACACTGAAGCTTTCTTT.

A remark on this clone: Germline is not matched at one junction end, which may reflect a read error. The chain joins TRBV9 to TRBJ2-1; 9 nucleotides line up with TRBD1. Looked up from germline, CDR1 is SGDLS and CDR2 is YYNGEE. The CDR3 is made up of 14 amino acids. The CDR3 is CASSSDRGNNDQFF. CDR3 bases: TGTGCCAGCAGCTCGGACAGGGGCAACAATGACCAGTTCTTC.

This clone has just one count. This chain uses TRBV6-6 with TRBJ2-2; D unresolved. V lost 6 bases and J lost 3, with 5 bases in between. The CDR3 runs to 12 residues. Per germline, CDR1 MNHNY and CDR2 SVGAGI (reference sequence). The CDR3 here is CASRPYTGELFF. The CDR3 DNA sequence: TGTGCCAGCAGACCATACACCGGGGAGCTGTTTTTT.

V and J are TRBV29-1 and TRBJ2-5, with 15 bases fitting TRBD2. The CDR3 totals 17 residues. Trimming took 3 bases from V and 6 from J; bases not matched to a gene: 11. The V gene's germline CDR1 is SQVTM and CDR2 ANQGSEA. CDR3 region: CSVDPWTSGGAQKTQYF. The CDR3 DNA follows: TGCAGCGTTGATCCCTGGACTAGCGGGGGGGCCCAGAAGACCCAGTACTTC.

The chain combines TRBV7-9 with TRBJ2-1; D perhaps matches TRBD2 (6 bases). With 3 bases removed from V and 6 bases from J, the gap between germline ends came to 18 bases. From germline, CDR1 is SEHNR and CDR2 FQNEAQ (reference sequence). This CDR3 comprises 16 residues. CDR3 protein: CASSLVVAVGGNEQFF. For the CDR3, the DNA is TGTGCCAGCAGCTTGGTCGTGGCAGTGGGGGGCAATGAGCAGTTCTTC.

The chain uses TRBV6-6 and TRBJ2-7; D is possibly TRBD2 (5 bases). The CDR3 has 16 residues. Germline CDR1 is MNHNY and CDR2 is SVGAGI (reference sequence). V was clipped by 4 bases and J by 0 bases, with 16 bases between them. The CDR3 region is CASSFPTGSDSYEQYF. CDR3 nucleotide sequence: TGTGCCAGCAGTTTCCCCACGGGGTCGGACTCCTACGAGCAGTACTTC.

The chain uses TRBV27 and TRBJ1-1; D is unresolved. Trimming stripped 3 bases from V and 5 bases from J, with 10 bases between. Germline V gene lookup returns CDR1 MNHEY and CDR2 SMNVEV (reference sequence). The CDR3 runs 13 residues. The CDR3 DNA reads as TGTGCCAGCAGTTTTTCAGTGGGGACTGAAGCTTTCTTT. Translated, it gives CASSFSVGTEAFF.

The chain couples TRBV29-1 to TRBJ2-7, with D perhaps matching TRBD1 or TRBD2 (5 bases each). The V and J ends lost 7 bases and 2 bases respectively, with 15 bases between them. The length of the CDR3 is 13 residues. Germline V gene lookup returns CDR1 SQVTM and CDR2 ANQGSEA. CDR3: CSAAGTETYEQYF. In nucleotides, the CDR3 is TGCAGCGCCGCCGGGACCGAAACCTACGAGCAGTACTTC.

The sample holds a few counts of this clone. This chain connects TRBV10-2 to TRBJ2-7; 9 bases match TRBD2. J was trimmed by 3 bases and V by 8 bases; bases with no gene match: 5. This CDR3 is 13 amino acids long. CDR1 WSHSY and CDR2 SAAADI come from the germline V gene. The DNA of the CDR3 is TGCGCCAGCCTCCTAGCGGGGAGCTACGAGCAGTACTTC. It encodes CASLLAGSYEQYF.